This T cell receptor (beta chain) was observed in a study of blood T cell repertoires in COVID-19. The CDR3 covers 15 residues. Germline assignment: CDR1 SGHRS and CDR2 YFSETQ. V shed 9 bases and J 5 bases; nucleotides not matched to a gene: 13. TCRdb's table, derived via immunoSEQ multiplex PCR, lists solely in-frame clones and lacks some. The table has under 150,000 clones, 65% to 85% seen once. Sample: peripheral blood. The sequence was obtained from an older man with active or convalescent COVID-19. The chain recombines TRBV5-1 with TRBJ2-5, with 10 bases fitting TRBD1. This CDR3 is CANSKQGQGQETQYF. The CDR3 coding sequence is TGCGCCAACTCCAAGCAGGGACAGGGGCAGGAGACCCAGTACTTC. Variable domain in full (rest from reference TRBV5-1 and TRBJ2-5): KAGVTQTPRYLIKTRGQQVTLSCSPISGHRSVSWYQQTPGQGLQFLFEYFSETQRNKGNFPGRFSGRQFSNSRSEMNVSTLELGDSALYLCANSKQGQGQETQYFGPGTRLLVL.